This T cell receptor (beta chain) was recovered during a study of OX40 agonist ivuxolimab in advanced cancers. Between the trimmed V and J ends, which lost 6 bases and 2 bases, there was a span of 14 bases. Germline V CDR1 and CDR2: LNHDA, SQIVND (reference sequence). The CDR3 is made up of 14 amino acids. Only in-frame clones appear in the TCRdb table, and some are missing; sequencing was by immunoSEQ multiplex PCR. The table shows 60,000 to 70,000 clones, with approximately 89% occurring only once. This TCR was sampled from an adult with an advanced solid tumor such as melanoma, head and neck, liver or kidney cancer. Sequencing used CD4+ or CD8+ T cells sorted from blood, obtained in a trial of the OX40 agonist ivuxolimab. The V and J genes are TRBV19 and TRBJ2-7; D is unclear. The CDR3 protein is CASSWGRSAYEQYF. The CDR3 nucleotides are TGTGCCAGTAGCTGGGGAAGGAGCGCCTACGAGCAGTACTTC. The complete variable domain, with remaining parts taken from reference TRBV19 and TRBJ2-7, reads DGGITQSPKYLFRKEGQNVTLSCEQNLNHDAMYWYRQDPGQGLRLIYYSQIVNDFQKGDIAEGYSVSREKKESFPLTVTSAQKNPTAFYLCASSWGRSAYEQYFGPGTRLTVT.